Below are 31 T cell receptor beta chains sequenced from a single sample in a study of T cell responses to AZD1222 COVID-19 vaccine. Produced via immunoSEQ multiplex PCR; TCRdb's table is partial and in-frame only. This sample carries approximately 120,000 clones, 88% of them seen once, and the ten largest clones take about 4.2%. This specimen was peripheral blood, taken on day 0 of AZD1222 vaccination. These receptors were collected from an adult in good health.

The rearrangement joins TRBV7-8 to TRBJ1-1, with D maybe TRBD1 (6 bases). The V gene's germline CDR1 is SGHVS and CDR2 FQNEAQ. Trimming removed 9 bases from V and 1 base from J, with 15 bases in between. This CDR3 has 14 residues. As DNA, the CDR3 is TGTGCCAGTTCGGCACAGGGACAGAACACTGAAGCTTTCTTT. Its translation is CASSAQGQNTEAFF.

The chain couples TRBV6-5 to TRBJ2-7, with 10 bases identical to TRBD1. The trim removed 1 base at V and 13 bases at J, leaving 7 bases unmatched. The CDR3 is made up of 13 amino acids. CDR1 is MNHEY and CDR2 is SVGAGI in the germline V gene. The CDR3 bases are TGTGCCAGCAGTTACTACCCGGACAGGGGGGAATACTTC. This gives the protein CASSYYPDRGEYF.

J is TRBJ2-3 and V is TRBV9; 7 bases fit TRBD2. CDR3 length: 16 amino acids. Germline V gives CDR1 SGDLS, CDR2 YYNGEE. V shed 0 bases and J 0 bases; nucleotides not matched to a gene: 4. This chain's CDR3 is CASSVGVSGSTDTQYF. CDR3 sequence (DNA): TGTGCCAGCAGCGTAGGGGTTAGCGGGAGCACAGATACGCAGTATTTT.

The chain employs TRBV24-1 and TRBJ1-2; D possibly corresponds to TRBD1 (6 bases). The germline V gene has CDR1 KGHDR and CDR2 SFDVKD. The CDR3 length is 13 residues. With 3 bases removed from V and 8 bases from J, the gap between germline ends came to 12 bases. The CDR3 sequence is CATSDRTVIGYTF. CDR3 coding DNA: TGTGCCACCAGTGATAGGACAGTCATCGGCTACACCTTC.

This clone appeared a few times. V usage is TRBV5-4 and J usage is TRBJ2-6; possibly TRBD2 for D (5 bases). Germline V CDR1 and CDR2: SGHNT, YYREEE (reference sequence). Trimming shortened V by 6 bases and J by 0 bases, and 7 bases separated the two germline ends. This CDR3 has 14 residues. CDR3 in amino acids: CASTGISGANVLTF. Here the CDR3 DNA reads TGTGCCAGCACCGGGATCTCTGGGGCCAACGTCCTGACTTTC.

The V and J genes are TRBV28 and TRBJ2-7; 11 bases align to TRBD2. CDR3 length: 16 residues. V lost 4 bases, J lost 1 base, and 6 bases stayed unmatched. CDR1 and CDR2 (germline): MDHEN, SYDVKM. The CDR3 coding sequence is TGTGCCAGCAGTTCCCCCCGACTAGCGGGGTCCTACGAGCAGTACTTC. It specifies CASSSPRLAGSYEQYF.

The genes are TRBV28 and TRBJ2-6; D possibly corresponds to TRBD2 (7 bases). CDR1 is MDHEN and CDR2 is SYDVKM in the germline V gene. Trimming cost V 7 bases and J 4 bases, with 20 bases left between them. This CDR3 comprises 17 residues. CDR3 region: CASTLGAGVSGANVLTF. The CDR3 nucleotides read TGTGCCAGCACCTTGGGGGCGGGAGTCTCCGGGGCCAACGTCCTGACTTTC.

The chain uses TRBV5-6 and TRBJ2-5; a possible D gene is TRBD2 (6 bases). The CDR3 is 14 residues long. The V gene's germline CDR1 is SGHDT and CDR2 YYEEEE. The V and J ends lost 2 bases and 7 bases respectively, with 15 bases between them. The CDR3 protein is CASSFRSAGGTQYF. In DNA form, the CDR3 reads TGTGCCAGCAGCTTCAGGTCTGCCGGGGGGACCCAGTACTTC.

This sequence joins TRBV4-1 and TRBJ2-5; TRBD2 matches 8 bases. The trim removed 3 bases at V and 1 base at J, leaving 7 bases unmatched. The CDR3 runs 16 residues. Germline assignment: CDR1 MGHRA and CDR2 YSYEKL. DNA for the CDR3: TGCGCCAGCAGCCAGAAACTAGCGGCGACCCAAGAGACCCAGTACTTC. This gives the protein CASSQKLAATQETQYF.

The CDR3 protein is CASGNRAYEQYF. The CDR3 DNA reads as TGTGCCAGCGGTAACAGGGCCTACGAGCAGTACTTC. This chain connects TRBV6-6 to TRBJ2-7; TRBD1 is a possible D gene (6 bases). The V end lost 8 bases, the J end lost 2 bases, and 10 bases lay between the germline ends. There are 12 residues in the CDR3. Germline CDR1 MNHNY, CDR2 SVGAGI (reference sequence).

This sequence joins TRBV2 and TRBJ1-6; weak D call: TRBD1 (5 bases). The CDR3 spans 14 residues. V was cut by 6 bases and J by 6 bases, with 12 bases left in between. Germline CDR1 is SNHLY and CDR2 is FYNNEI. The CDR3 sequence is CASRTGTGNSPLHF. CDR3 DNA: TGTGCCAGCAGGACCGGGACGGGTAATTCACCCCTCCACTTT.

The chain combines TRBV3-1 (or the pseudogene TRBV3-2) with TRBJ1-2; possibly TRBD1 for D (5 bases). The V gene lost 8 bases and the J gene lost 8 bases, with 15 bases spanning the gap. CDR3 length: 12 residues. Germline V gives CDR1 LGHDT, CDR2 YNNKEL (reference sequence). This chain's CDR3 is CASQGPGQGYTF. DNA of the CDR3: TGTGCCAGCCAAGGCCCAGGGCAAGGCTACACCTTC.

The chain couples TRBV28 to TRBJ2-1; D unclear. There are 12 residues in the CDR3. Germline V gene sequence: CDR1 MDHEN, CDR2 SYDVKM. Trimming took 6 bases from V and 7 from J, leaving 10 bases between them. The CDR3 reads CASSQVANEQFF. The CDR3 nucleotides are TGTGCCAGCAGCCAGGTCGCTAATGAGCAGTTCTTC.

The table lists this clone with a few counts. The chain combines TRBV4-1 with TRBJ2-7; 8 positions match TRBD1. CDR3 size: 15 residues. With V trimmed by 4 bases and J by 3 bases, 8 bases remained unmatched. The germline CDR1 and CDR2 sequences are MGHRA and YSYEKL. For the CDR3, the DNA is TGCGCCAGCAGCCGAGGACAGGGACCCCTCTACGAGCAGTACTTC. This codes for CASSRGQGPLYEQYF.

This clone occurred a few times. CDR3 nucleotide sequence: TGTGCCAGCAGCAAAGAGGGGGTCGAGGGTCCTCAAGAGACCCAGTACTTC. Its translation: CASSKEGVEGPQETQYF. This rearrangement joins TRBV21-1 to TRBJ2-5; the D segment call TRBD1 is taken from the table without a DNA check. TRBV21-1 is a known pseudogene. The CDR3 loop spans 17 amino acids.

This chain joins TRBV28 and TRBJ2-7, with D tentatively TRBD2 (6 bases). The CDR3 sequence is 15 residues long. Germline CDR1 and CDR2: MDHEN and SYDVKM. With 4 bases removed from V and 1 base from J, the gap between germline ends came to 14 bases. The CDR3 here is CASSWGLPPSYEQYF. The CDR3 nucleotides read TGTGCCAGCAGTTGGGGACTCCCTCCTTCCTACGAGCAGTACTTC.

For the CDR3, the DNA is TGTGCCACCAGCAGAGGGTTTGGGGGTGGCTATGGCTACACCTTC. Translation: CATSRGFGGGYGYTF. This chain connects TRBV15 to TRBJ1-2, with a possible D match to TRBD1 (5 bases). The ends were cut back, 1 base at V and 4 bases at J, with 13 bases in the middle. The V gene's germline CDR1 is LNHNV and CDR2 YYDKDF (reference sequence). The CDR3 consists of 15 residues.

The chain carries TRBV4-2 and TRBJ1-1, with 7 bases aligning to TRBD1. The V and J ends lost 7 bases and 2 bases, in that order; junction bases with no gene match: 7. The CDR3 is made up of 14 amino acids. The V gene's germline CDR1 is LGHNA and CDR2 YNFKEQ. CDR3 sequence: CASTPGQKNTEAFF. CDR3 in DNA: TGTGCCAGCACACCGGGACAGAAAAACACTGAAGCTTTCTTT.

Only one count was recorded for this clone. The CDR3 DNA sequence: TGCGCCAGCAGCTCAAACAAGAACACTGAAGCTTTCTTT. This sequence encodes CASSSNKNTEAFF. The chain has TRBV5-1 and TRBJ1-1, with no clear D. CDR3 length: 13 amino acids. Germline V lookup: CDR1 SGHRS, CDR2 YFSETQ. V was shortened by 3 bases and J by 1 base, with 7 bases between the two germline ends.

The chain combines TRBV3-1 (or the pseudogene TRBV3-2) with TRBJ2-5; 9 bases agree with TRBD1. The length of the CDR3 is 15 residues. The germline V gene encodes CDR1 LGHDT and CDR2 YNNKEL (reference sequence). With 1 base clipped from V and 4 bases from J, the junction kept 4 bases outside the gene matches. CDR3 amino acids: CASSQGGTGRETQYF. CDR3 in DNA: TGTGCCAGCAGCCAAGGGGGGACAGGGAGAGAGACCCAGTACTTC.

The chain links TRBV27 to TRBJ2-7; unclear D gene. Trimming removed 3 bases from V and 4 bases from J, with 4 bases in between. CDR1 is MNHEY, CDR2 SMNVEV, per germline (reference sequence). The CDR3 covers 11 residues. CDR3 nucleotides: TGTGCCAGCAGTTTGGGATACGAGCAGTACTTC. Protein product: CASSLGYEQYF.

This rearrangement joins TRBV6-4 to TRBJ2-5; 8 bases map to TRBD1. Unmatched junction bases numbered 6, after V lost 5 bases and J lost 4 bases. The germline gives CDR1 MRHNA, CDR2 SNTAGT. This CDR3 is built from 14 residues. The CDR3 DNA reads TGTGCCAGCAGTTGGACAGGGCCCCGAGAGACCCAGTACTTC. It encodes CASSWTGPRETQYF.

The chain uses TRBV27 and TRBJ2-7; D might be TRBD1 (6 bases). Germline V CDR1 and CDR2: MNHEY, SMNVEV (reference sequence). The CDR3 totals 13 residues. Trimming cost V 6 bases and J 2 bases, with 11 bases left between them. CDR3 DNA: TGTGCCAGCAGGCCGGACAGAGCCTACGAGCAGTACTTC. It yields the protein CASRPDRAYEQYF.

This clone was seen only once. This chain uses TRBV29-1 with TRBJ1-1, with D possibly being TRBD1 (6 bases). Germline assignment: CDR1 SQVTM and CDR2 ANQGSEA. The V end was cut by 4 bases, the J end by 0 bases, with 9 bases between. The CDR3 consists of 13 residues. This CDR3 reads CSVVQGMNTEAFF. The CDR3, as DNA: TGCAGCGTTGTGCAGGGGATGAACACTGAAGCTTTCTTT.

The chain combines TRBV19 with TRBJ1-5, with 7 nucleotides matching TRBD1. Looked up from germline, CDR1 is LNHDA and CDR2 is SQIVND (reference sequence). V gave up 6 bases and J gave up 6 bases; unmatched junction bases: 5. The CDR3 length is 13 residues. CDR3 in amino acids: CASSGTAGQPQHF. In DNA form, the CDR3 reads TGTGCCAGTAGCGGGACAGCGGGTCAGCCCCAGCATTTT.

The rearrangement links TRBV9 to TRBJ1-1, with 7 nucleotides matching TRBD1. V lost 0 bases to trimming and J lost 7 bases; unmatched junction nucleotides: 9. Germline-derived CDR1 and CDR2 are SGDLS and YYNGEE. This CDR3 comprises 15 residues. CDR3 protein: CASSVDTTGTDEAFF. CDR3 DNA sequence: TGTGCCAGCAGCGTAGACACCACCGGGACAGATGAAGCTTTCTTT.

This CDR3 is CASSQGAGASNQPQHF. The CDR3 DNA follows: TGTGCCAGCAGCCAAGGGGCAGGGGCTAGCAATCAGCCCCAGCATTTT. This chain links TRBV3-1 (or the pseudogene TRBV3-2) with TRBJ1-5; D is perhaps TRBD1 (6 bases). The V end was cut by 1 base, the J end by 0 bases, with 10 bases between. The germline V gene has CDR1 LGHDT and CDR2 YNNKEL (reference sequence). This CDR3 has 16 amino acids.

The CDR3 loop is CASTEGVYQPQHF. Here the CDR3 DNA reads TGTGCCAGCACCGAAGGTGTTTATCAGCCCCAGCATTTT. The rearrangement links TRBV2 to TRBJ1-5; D is undetermined. Trimming cost V 7 bases and J 5 bases, with 12 bases left between them. The CDR3 runs to 13 residues. Germline V lookup: CDR1 SNHLY, CDR2 FYNNEI.

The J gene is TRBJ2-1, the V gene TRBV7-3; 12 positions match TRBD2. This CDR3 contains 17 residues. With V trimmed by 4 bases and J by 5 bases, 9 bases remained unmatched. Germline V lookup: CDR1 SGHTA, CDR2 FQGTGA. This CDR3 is CASSSSSGGAGHNEQFF. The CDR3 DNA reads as TGTGCCAGCAGCTCCTCTAGCGGGGGGGCCGGCCACAATGAGCAGTTCTTC.

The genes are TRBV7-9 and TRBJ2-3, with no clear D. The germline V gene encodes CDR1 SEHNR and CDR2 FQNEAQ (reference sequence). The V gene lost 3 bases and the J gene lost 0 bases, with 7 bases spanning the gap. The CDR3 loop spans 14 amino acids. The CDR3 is CASSLMVSTDTQYF. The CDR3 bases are TGTGCCAGCAGCTTGATGGTGAGCACAGATACGCAGTATTTT.

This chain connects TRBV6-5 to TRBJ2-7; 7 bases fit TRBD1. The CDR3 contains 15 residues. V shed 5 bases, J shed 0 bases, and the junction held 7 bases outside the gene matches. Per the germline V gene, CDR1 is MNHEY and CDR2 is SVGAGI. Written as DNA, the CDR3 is TGTGCCAGCAGTCCGTCCGGGACAGCCTCCTACGAGCAGTACTTC. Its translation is CASSPSGTASYEQYF.